Each of the 27 T cell receptor beta chains below was sequenced from the same sample in a study of T cells in women clearing cervical HPV infection. Here immunoSEQ multiplex PCR was the method, and the copy in TCRdb shows in-frame clones only, minus some. This sample's table has 20,000 to 25,000 clones. Sequencing was performed on blood buffy coat. The receptors derive from a woman aged 18-70 years with a cervical HPV16 infection that either progressed to CIN3+ or cleared (not recorded which).

As concerns this clone: The read comes to an end 3 residues before the CDR3 does, leaving the germline J gene to fill in the end. This chain links TRBV12-3 or TRBV12-4 with TRBJ2-3; D unresolved. The V end lost 1 base, the J end lost 4 bases, and 3 bases lay between the germline ends. The CDR3 runs 12 residues. CDR3 DNA (partial): TGTGCCAGCAGTTTAGAGGCAGATACG. Translation gives CASSLEADT. The whole CDR3 protein reads CASSLEADTQYF.

On this clone itself: The sequence runs out 3 residues before the end of the CDR3; the remainder is reconstructed from the germline J gene. This chain links TRBV10-3 with TRBJ2-5; the D gene is possibly TRBD1 (6 bases). CDR1 is ENHRY and CDR2 is SYGVKD in the germline V gene. The V end lost 2 bases, the J end lost 4 bases, and 11 bases lay between the germline ends. CDR3 length: 14 residues. The covered CDR3 bases are TGTGCCATCAGTGAGGGGGAGACAGGAGAGACC. It is translated as CAISEGETGET. The whole CDR3 reads CAISEGETGETQYF.

Notes on this clone: The read halts 3 residues ahead of the CDR3 end, with the missing end drawn from the germline J gene. The chain links TRBV12-5 to TRBJ2-7, with 7 bases identical to TRBD2. The trim removed 7 bases at V and 0 bases at J, leaving 12 bases unmatched. The CDR3 sequence is 16 residues long. CDR1 and CDR2 (germline): LGHNT, FRNRAP. The covered CDR3 bases are TGTGCTAGTGCACGAGGGGCGGGGGTGGGCTCCTACGAG. It is translated as CASARGAGVGSYE. In full, the CDR3 is CASARGAGVGSYEQYF.

With regard to this clone: The read terminates 3 residues ahead of where the CDR3 ends, so the germline J gene completes it. This chain connects TRBV6-8 to TRBJ1-1; tentative D call: TRBD1 (6 bases). Germline V CDR1 and CDR2: MNHGY, SAAAGT. The CDR3 consists of 13 residues. Trimming took off 5 bases at V and 6 bases at J, with 13 bases between the two ends. The CDR3 sequence is CASSQNRESEAFF. Incomplete CDR3 DNA: TGTGCCAGCAGTCAGAACAGGGAGTCTGAA.

A word on this clone: The read ends 3 residues shy of where the CDR3 ends; the end is completed using the germline J gene. Other DNA sequences in this specimen translate into the identical CDR3. The gene calls are TRBV27 and TRBJ2-2; perhaps TRBD1 as D (5 bases). The ends were cut back, 0 bases at V and 4 bases at J, with 12 bases in the middle. CDR1 MNHEY and CDR2 SMNVEV come from the germline V gene (reference sequence). This CDR3 has 16 amino acids. The sequenced part of the CDR3 DNA is TGTGCCAGCAGTTTATCCCCTCAGGGTTCCACCGGGGAG. It encodes CASSLSPQGSTGE. The whole CDR3 protein reads CASSLSPQGSTGELFF.

On this clone itself: Read sequence stops 3 residues before the CDR3 end, and the germline J gene provides the missing end. The chain links TRBV7-2 to TRBJ2-7; possibly TRBD1 for D (6 bases). The length of the CDR3 is 15 residues. V was pared by 3 bases and J by 2 bases, with 14 bases between. Germline assignment: CDR1 SGHTA and CDR2 FQGNSA. The chain's CDR3 is CASSFQAGTTYEQYF. The DNA read from the CDR3 is TGTGCCAGCAGCTTCCAGGCCGGGACAACCTACGAG. Based on the CDR3 plus reference TRBV7-2 and TRBJ2-7, the full variable domain is GAGVSQSPSNKVTEKGKDVELRCDPISGHTALYWYRQSLGQGLEFLIYFQGNSAPDKSGLPSDRFSAERTGGSVSTLTIQRTQQEDSAVYLCASSFQAGTTYEQYFGPGTRLTVT.

The sequenced part of the CDR3 DNA is TGTGCCAGTAGTAGCGGGAGCACAGATACG. It specifies CASSSGSTDT. From start to end, the CDR3 is CASSSGSTDTQYF. This chain connects TRBV19 to TRBJ2-3, with D perhaps matching TRBD2 (5 bases). The read comes to an end 3 residues before the CDR3 does, leaving the germline J gene to fill in the end. Trimming removed 4 bases at V and 0 bases at J, with 5 bases between. Germline CDR1 reads LNHDA; CDR2 reads SQIVND (reference sequence). The CDR3 spans 13 residues.

The CDR3 DNA, read in part, is TGCAGTGCTAGAGACCCCCGGGACACCCATGAAAAA. It codes for CSARDPRDTHEK. The full CDR3 is CSARDPRDTHEKLFF. The gene calls are TRBV20-1 and TRBJ1-4; maybe TRBD1 (6 bases). Sequencing ends 3 residues short of the CDR3 end; the germline J gene provides the rest. Trimming took off 0 bases at V and 6 bases at J, with 14 bases between the two ends. This CDR3 has 15 amino acids. The germline V gene has CDR1 DFQATT and CDR2 SNEGSKA (reference sequence).

With respect to this clone: The read ends 3 residues early relative to the CDR3; the germline J gene fills the gap. The chain combines TRBV20-1 with TRBJ2-7; TRBD2 might be the D (5 bases). Germline loops: CDR1 DFQATT, CDR2 SNEGSKA (reference sequence). The CDR3 runs 14 residues. Trimming cost V 5 bases and J 5 bases, with 19 bases left between them. This CDR3 reads CSAPSRGFRDEQYF. The sequenced part of the CDR3 DNA is TGCAGTGCTCCCTCCCGCGGGTTTCGGGACGAG.

This CDR3 is CASSKEGEQYF. The CDR3 bases that were read are TGTGCCAGCAGCAAGGAGGGCGAG. J is TRBJ2-7 and V is TRBV5-4; TRBD2 might be the D (6 bases). The read finishes 3 residues shy of the CDR3 end, and the germline J gene is used to complete it. Trimming removed 4 bases at V and 6 bases at J, with 8 bases between. There are 11 residues in the CDR3. Germline loops: CDR1 SGHNT, CDR2 YYREEE (reference sequence).

With regard to this clone: The DNA ends 3 residues before the CDR3 does, and the rest of the CDR3 is filled in from the germline J gene. The gene calls are TRBV7-9 and TRBJ1-2; possibly TRBD1 for D (5 bases). The germline CDR1 and CDR2 sequences are SEHNR and FQNEAQ (reference sequence). The CDR3 extends over 14 amino acids. This chain's CDR3 is CASRGGLAGNDYTF. The covered CDR3 bases are TGTGCCAGCAGGGGGGGACTAGCCGGAAATGAC.

A remark on this clone: The read ends 3 residues before the CDR3 terminus; that terminus is restored from the germline J gene. The chain carries TRBV6-2 or TRBV6-3 and TRBJ1-6; D might be TRBD1 (5 bases). The germline V gene encodes CDR1 MNHEY and CDR2 SVGEGT. Trimming cost V 0 bases and J 10 bases, with 7 bases left between them. The CDR3 totals 13 residues. CDR3 region: CASSYSTESPLHF. CDR3 bases read: TGTGCCAGCAGTTACTCGACAGAATCACCC.

Comment on this clone: The read halts 3 residues ahead of the CDR3 end, with the missing end drawn from the germline J gene. V and J are TRBV29-1 and TRBJ2-3; TRBD2 matches at 7 bases. The CDR3 consists of 13 residues. The germline gives CDR1 SQVTM, CDR2 ANQGSEA. V lost 4 bases, J lost 2 bases, and 3 bases stayed unmatched. CDR3 in amino acids: CSVGSGITDTQYF. The part of the CDR3 DNA that was read is TGCAGCGTTGGGAGCGGGATCACAGATACG.

Note on this clone: The missing CDR3 end, 3 residues past where the read stops, is filled in from the germline J gene. The J gene is TRBJ2-7, the V gene TRBV2; D possibly corresponds to TRBD2 (6 bases). Looked up from germline, CDR1 is SNHLY and CDR2 is FYNNEI. The CDR3 length is 13 residues. Trimming removed 8 bases from V and 0 bases from J, with 11 bases in between. The CDR3 DNA, read in part, is TGTGCCAGCCTAAGGGACTCCTCCTACGAG. Its translation: CASLRDSSYE. The whole CDR3 sequence is CASLRDSSYEQYF.

Points on this clone: The read is 3 residues too short to cover the CDR3 end, so that end is filled in from the germline J gene. The rearrangement links TRBV2 to TRBJ2-5, with D perhaps TRBD1 (5 bases). The germline CDR1 and CDR2 sequences are SNHLY and FYNNEI. This CDR3 region has 13 residues. The germline V and J ends were trimmed by 5 bases and 2 bases, with 9 bases remaining between them. The CDR3 DNA, read in part, is TGTGCCAGCAGTTGGACATTACAAGAGACC. Amino acids: CASSWTLQET. From start to end, the CDR3 is CASSWTLQETQYF. The entire variable domain, with the rest obtained from reference TRBV2 and TRBJ2-5, is as follows: EPEVTQTPSHQVTQMGQEVILRCVPISNHLYFYWYRQILGQKVEFLVSFYNNEISEKSEIFDDQFSVERPDGSNFTLKIRSTKLEDSAMYFCASSWTLQETQYFGPGTRLLVL.

Points on this clone: One end of the junction does not line up with germline, which may come from a read error. Read coverage stops 3 residues before the CDR3 terminus; the germline J gene supplies the remainder. This chain connects TRBV5-6 to TRBJ1-6; D unresolved. The CDR3 is 15 residues long. CDR1 is SGHDT and CDR2 is YYEEEE in the germline V gene. The CDR3 DNA, read in part, is TGTGTCAGCAGCTTCTTCAGGCAGGCGAATTCACCC. Residues: CVSSFFRQANSP. The complete CDR3 protein is CVSSFFRQANSPLHF. The full variable domain, completed using reference TRBV5-6 and TRBJ1-6, is DAGVTQSPTHLIKTRGQQVTLRCSPKSGHDTVSWYQQALGQGPQFIFQYYEEEERQRGNFPDRFSGHQFPNYSSELNVNALLLGDSALYLCVSSFFRQANSPLHFGNGTRLTVT.

Worth noting for this clone: The read ends 3 residues early relative to the CDR3; the germline J gene fills the gap. The rearrangement joins TRBV20-1 to TRBJ2-7; a weak D match, TRBD2 (6 bases). The CDR3 has 14 residues. Germline assignment: CDR1 DFQATT and CDR2 SNEGSKA (reference sequence). V lost 5 bases and J lost 2, with 16 bases in between. CDR3 region: CSADLGLGPYEQYF. The sequenced CDR3 bases are TGCAGTGCTGACCTGGGACTGGGACCCTACGAG.

With respect to this clone: The CDR3 goes on 3 residues after the read ends, and that part is filled in from the germline J gene. V usage is TRBV19 and J usage is TRBJ2-2, with TRBD2 matching over 10 bases. V trimming: 5 bases; J trimming: 5 bases; junction bases outside the gene matches: 5. The CDR3 loop spans 15 amino acids. CDR1 is LNHDA and CDR2 is SQIVND in the germline V gene (reference sequence). The DNA read from the CDR3 is TGTGCCAGTAGTCTAAGGACTAGCGGTACCGGGGAG. As protein: CASSLRTSGTGE. The whole CDR3 sequence reads CASSLRTSGTGELFF. The full variable domain, rest sourced from reference TRBV19 and TRBJ2-2, is DGGITQSPKYLFRKEGQNVTLSCEQNLNHDAMYWYRQDPGQGLRLIYYSQIVNDFQKGDIAEGYSVSREKKESFPLTVTSAQKNPTAFYLCASSLRTSGTGELFFGEGSRLTVL.

Regarding this clone: The sequence runs out 3 residues before the end of the CDR3; the remainder is reconstructed from the germline J gene. V gene TRBV11-2 combines with J gene TRBJ2-5, with 7 bases matching TRBD1. V was clipped by 3 bases and J by 5 bases; unmatched bases: 6. The CDR3 has 14 residues. Germline-derived CDR1 and CDR2 are SGHAT and FQNNGV. Partial CDR3 DNA: TGTGCCAGCAGCTTGACAGGGCTTCGGGAGACC. Translating gives CASSLTGLRET. The CDR3, in full, reads CASSLTGLRETQYF.

A word on this clone: From the germline J gene comes the end of the CDR3, since the read stops 3 residues before it. Additional DNA sequences in this sample encode the identical CDR3. This sequence joins TRBV18 and TRBJ2-1, with a weak D call TRBD2 (5 bases). The CDR3 sequence is 20 residues long. V dropped 6 bases and J dropped 0 bases, with 27 bases sitting between them. CDR1 is KGHSH and CDR2 is LQKENI in the germline V gene. The CDR3 sequence is CASSPPRTPPSGSSYNEQFF. Incomplete CDR3 DNA: TGTGCCAGCTCCCCCCCCCGAACCCCACCGAGCGGAAGCTCCTACAATGAG.

The DNA read from the CDR3 is TGTGCCAGCAGTCCCGGGAAGGGGGACTACAATGAG. Translating gives CASSPGKGDYNE. The CDR3 in its entirety is CASSPGKGDYNEQFF. The rearrangement links TRBV6-2 or TRBV6-3 to TRBJ2-1; the D gene is possibly TRBD1 (6 bases). The observed sequence ends 3 residues before the CDR3 terminus, with the missing tail filled in from the germline J gene. CDR3 length: 15 amino acids. Germline CDR1 and CDR2: MNHEY and SVGEGT. Deletions cut 5 bases from V and 3 bases from J, with 14 bases between.

To note about this clone: The CDR3 goes on 3 residues after the read ends, and that part is filled in from the germline J gene. V and J are TRBV9 and TRBJ2-7; TRBD1 agrees at 10 bases. Germline V gene sequence: CDR1 SGDLS, CDR2 YYNGEE. The V segment lost 4 bases and the J segment 0 bases; nucleotides outside the gene matches: 4. The CDR3 sequence is 15 residues long. The CDR3 loop reads CASSLGQGSSYEQYF. Incomplete CDR3 DNA: TGTGCCAGCAGCCTGGGACAGGGGAGCTCCTACGAG.

Worth noting for this clone: The read halts 3 residues ahead of the CDR3 end, with the missing end drawn from the germline J gene. The chain uses TRBV5-1 and TRBJ1-6; D is unclear. Trimming pared 0 bases from V and 7 bases from J, leaving 5 bases between. The CDR3 loop spans 13 amino acids. Germline CDR1 and CDR2: SGHRS and YFSETQ. Partial CDR3 DNA: TGCGCCAGCAGCTTGGGACAAAATTCACCC. Translation gives CASSLGQNSP. From start to end, the CDR3 is CASSLGQNSPLHF. Full variable domain (rest looked up from reference TRBV5-1 and TRBJ1-6): KAGVTQTPRYLIKTRGQQVTLSCSPISGHRSVSWYQQTPGQGLQFLFEYFSETQRNKGNFPGRFSGRQFSNSRSEMNVSTLELGDSALYLCASSLGQNSPLHFGNGTRLTVT.

CDR3 protein: CASSIQPLAAYEQYF. CDR3 bases read: TGTGCCAGCAGTATACAACCCCTAGCGGCATACGAG. V usage is TRBV28 and J usage is TRBJ2-7; 7 bases fit TRBD2. The CDR3 end is not reached by the read, which stops 3 residues before it; the germline J gene fills it in. With 5 bases clipped from V and 4 bases from J, the junction kept 11 bases outside the gene matches. The germline CDR1 and CDR2 sequences are MDHEN and SYDVKM. The CDR3 is 15 residues long.

Details on this clone: The read halts 3 residues ahead of the CDR3 end, with the missing end drawn from the germline J gene. The chain uses TRBV11-2 and TRBJ2-3, with D perhaps matching TRBD1 (6 bases). The CDR3 covers 15 residues. The germline gives CDR1 SGHAT, CDR2 FQNNGV. V dropped 6 bases and J dropped 3 bases, with 16 bases sitting between them. The covered CDR3 bases are TGTGCCAGCAGTCGTGGGGGCGAGTCAACAGATACG. Protein: CASSRGGESTDT. Given in full, the CDR3 is CASSRGGESTDTQYF.

On this clone itself: The read gets to within 3 residues of the CDR3 end, and the germline J gene fills in the rest. The chain uses TRBV28 and TRBJ2-5, with no clear D. V was pared by 1 base and J by 5 bases, with 11 bases between. This CDR3 has 14 amino acids. CDR1 and CDR2 from the germline V gene are MDHEN and SYDVKM. CDR3 sequence reads: CASSLSGAGETQYF. The covered CDR3 bases are TGTGCCAGCAGTTTATCGGGTGCCGGGGAGACC.

Concerning this clone itself: Read data end 3 residues before the CDR3 end; the end is taken from the germline J gene. The V and J genes are TRBV18 and TRBJ2-6; 7 nucleotides match TRBD1. Looked up from germline, CDR1 is KGHSH and CDR2 is LQKENI. The CDR3 totals 21 residues. Unmatched junction bases numbered 20, after V lost 6 bases and J lost 0 bases. This chain's CDR3 is CASSSLSGTGVELSGANVLTF. CDR3 bases read: TGTGCCAGCTCGTCCTTGAGCGGTACAGGGGTGGAACTCTCTGGGGCCAACGTC.